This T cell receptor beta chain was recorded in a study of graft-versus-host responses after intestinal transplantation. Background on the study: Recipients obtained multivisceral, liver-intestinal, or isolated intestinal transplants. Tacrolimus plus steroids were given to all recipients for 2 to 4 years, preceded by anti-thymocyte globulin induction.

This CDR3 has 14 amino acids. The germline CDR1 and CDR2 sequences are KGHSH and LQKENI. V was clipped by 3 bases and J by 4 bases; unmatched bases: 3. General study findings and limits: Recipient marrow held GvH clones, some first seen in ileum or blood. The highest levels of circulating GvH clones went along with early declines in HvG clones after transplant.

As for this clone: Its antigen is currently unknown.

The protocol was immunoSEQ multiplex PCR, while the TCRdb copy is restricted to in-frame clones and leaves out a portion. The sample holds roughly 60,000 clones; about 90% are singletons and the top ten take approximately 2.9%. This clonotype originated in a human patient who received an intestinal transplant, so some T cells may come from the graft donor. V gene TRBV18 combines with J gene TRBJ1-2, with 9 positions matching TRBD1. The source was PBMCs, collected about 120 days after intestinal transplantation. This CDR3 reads CASSPNRGPYGYTF. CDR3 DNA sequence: TGTGCCAGCTCACCTAACAGGGGGCCCTATGGCTACACCTTC. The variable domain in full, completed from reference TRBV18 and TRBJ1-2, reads NAGVMQNPRHLVRRRGQEARLRCSPMKGHSHVYWYRQLPEEGLKFMVYLQKENIIDESGMPKERFSAEFPKEGPSILRIQQVVRGDSAAYFCASSPNRGPYGYTFGSGTRLTVV.